The sequence of this T cell receptor beta chain was determined in a study of cytomegalovirus exposure and HLA in healthy donors. V lost 2 bases, J lost 5 bases, and 9 bases lay in between. The CDR3 spans 13 residues. The V gene's germline CDR1 is MNHEY and CDR2 SVGAGI. PCR primers comprised 60 Vbeta and 13 Jbeta primers. The table came from immunoSEQ multiplex PCR; TCRdb's copy has only in-frame clones and leaves some out. This table has over 70,000 clones, around 82% appearing once. Sequenced sample: PBMCs. V and J are TRBV6-5 and TRBJ1-2; maybe TRBD1 (5 bases). The source of this sequence is a man aged 18 to 30 in good health and CMV-seronegative. The CDR3 region is CASSYDSSYGYTF. The CDR3 DNA reads as TGTGCCAGCAGTTACGACAGTTCTTATGGCTACACCTTC.